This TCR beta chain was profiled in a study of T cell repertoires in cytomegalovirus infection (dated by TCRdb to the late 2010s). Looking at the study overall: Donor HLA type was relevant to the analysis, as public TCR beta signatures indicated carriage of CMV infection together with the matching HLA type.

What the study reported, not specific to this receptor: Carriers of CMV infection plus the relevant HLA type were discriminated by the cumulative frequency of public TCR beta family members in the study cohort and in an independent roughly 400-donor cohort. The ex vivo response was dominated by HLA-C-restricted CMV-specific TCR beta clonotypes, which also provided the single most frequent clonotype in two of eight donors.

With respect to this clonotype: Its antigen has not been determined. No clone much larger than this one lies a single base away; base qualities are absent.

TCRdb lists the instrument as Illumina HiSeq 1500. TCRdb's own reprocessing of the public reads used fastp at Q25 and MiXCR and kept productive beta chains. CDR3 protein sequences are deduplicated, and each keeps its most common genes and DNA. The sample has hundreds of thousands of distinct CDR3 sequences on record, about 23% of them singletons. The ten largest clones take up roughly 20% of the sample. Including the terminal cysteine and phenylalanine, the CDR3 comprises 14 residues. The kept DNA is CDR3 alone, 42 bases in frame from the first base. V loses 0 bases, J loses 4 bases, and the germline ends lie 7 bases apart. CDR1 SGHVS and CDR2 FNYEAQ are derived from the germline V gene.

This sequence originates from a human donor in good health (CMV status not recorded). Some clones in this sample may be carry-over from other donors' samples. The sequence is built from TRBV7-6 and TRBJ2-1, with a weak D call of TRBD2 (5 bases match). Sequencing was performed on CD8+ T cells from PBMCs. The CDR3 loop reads CASSLAPGYNEQFF. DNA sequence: TGTGCCAGCAGCTTAGCTCCGGGGTACAATGAGCAGTTCTTC.